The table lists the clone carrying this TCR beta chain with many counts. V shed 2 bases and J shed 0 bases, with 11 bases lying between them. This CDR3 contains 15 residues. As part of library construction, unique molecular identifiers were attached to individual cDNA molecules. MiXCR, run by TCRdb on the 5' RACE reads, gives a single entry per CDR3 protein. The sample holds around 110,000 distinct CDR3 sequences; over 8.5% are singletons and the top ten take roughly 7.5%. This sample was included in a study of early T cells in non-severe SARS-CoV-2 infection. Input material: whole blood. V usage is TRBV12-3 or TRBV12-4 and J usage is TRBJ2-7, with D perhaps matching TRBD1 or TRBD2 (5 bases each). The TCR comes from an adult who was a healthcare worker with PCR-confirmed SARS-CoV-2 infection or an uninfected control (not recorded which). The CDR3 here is CASSLLDGTSYEQYF. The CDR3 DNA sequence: TGTGCCAGCAGTTTACTGGATGGGACCTCCTACGAGCAGTACTTC.